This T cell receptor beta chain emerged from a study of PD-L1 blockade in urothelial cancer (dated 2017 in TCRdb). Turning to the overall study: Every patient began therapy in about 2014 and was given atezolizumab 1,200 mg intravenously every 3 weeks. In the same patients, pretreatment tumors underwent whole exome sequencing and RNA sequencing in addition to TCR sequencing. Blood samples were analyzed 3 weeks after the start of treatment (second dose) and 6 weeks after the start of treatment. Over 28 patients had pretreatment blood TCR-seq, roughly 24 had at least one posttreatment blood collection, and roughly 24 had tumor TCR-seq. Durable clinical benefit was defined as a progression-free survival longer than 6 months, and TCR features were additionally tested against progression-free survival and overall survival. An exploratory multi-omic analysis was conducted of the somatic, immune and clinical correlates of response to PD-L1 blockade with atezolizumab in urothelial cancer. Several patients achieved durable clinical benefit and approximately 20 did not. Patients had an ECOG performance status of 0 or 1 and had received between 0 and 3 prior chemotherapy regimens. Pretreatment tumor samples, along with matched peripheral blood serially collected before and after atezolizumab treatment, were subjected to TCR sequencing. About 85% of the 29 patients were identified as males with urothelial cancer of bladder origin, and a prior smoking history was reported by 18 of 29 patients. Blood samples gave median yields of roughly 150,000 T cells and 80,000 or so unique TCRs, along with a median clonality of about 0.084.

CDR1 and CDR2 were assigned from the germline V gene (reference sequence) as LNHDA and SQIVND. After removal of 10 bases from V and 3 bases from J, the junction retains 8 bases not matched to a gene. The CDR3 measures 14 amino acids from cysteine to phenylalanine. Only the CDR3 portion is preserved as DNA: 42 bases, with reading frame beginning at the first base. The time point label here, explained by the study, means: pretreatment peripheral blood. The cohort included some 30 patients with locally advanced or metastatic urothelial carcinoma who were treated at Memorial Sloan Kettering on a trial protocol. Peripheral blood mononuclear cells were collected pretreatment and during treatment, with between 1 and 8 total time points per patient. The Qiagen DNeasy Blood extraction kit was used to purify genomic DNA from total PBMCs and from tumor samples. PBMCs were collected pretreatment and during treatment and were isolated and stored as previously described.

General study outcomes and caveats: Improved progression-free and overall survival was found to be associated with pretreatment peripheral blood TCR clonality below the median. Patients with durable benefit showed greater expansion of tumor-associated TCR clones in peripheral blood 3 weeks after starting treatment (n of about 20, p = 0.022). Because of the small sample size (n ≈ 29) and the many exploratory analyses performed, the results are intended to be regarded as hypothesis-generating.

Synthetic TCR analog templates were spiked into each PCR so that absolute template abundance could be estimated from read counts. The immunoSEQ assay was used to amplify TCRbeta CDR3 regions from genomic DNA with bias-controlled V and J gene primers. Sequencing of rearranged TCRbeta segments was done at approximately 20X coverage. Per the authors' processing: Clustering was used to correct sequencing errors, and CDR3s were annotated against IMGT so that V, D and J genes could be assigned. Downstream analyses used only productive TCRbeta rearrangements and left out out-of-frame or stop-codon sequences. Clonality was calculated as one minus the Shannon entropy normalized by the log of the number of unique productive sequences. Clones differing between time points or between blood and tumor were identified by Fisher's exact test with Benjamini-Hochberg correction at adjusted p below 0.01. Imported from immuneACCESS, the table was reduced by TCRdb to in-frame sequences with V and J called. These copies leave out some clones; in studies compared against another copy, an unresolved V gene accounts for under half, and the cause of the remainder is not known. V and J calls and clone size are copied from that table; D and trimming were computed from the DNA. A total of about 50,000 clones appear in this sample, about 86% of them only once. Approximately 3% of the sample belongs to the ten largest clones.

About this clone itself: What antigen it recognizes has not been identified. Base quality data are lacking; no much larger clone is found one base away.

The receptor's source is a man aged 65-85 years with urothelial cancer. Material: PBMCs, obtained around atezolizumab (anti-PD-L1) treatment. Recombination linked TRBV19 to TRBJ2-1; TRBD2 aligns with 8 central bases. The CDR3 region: CATSTREGYNEQFF. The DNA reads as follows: TGTGCCACCTCAACACGGGAGGGCTACAATGAGCAGTTCTTC. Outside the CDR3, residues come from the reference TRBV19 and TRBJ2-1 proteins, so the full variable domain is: DGGITQSPKYLFRKEGQNVTLSCEQNLNHDAMYWYRQDPGQGLRLIYYSQIVNDFQKGDIAEGYSVSREKKESFPLTVTSAQKNPTAFYLCATSTREGYNEQFFGPGTRLTVL.